The present T cell receptor (beta chain) was sequenced within a study of shared clonotypes between healthy human individuals. Study observations and caveats: Since donors were few, the genetic and exposure-history diversity represented was limited.

Concerning this clone: The target antigen is unknown.

Clones were sequenced by immunoSEQ multiplex PCR, and TCRdb holds only the in-frame ones, with some missing. Seen here are some 1 million clones, about 75% observed once, and the top ten hold around 1.4%. CDR1 and CDR2 (germline): SGDLS, YYNGEE. The CDR3 totals 16 residues. Germline trimming cut 4 bases from V and 5 bases from J; bases unmatched to any gene: 11. Sequencing input: memory CD4+ T cells sorted from blood. Regarding subset: CD45RA-negative fraction. The clonotype originates from a man aged 18 to 29 in good health. J is TRBJ2-3 and V is TRBV9, with 9 bases matching TRBD2. The CDR3 sequence is CASSPPGGGAEDTQYF. The CDR3, as DNA: TGTGCCAGCAGCCCGCCCGGCGGGGGGGCAGAAGATACGCAGTATTTT.